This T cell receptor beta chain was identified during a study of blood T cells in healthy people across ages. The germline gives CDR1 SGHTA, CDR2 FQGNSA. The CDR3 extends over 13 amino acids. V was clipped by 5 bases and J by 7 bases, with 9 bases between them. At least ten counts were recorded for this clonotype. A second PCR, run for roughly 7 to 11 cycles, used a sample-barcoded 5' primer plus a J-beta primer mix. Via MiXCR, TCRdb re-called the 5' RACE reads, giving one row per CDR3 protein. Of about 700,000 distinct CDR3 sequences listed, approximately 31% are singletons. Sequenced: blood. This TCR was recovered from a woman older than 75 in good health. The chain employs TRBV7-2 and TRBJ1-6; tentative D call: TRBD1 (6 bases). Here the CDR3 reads CASSHDRNSPLHF. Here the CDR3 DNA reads TGTGCCAGCAGCCACGACAGGAATTCACCCCTCCACTTT.